The entry below describes one TCR beta chain. This specimen comes from a study of shared clonotypes between healthy human individuals. The protocol was immunoSEQ multiplex PCR, while the TCRdb copy is restricted to in-frame clones and leaves out a portion. In the table there are some 470,000 clones, about 79% of which are singletons. After removal of 8 bases from V and 0 bases from J, the junction contained 9 bases not matched to a gene. This CDR3 region has 16 residues. The germline V gene encodes CDR1 SGHTA and CDR2 FQGNSA. The genes are TRBV7-2 and TRBJ1-1; TRBD1 matches 10 bases. The source is a woman aged 40 to 50 in good health. Some clones in this sample may be carry-over from other donors' samples. What was sequenced was PBMCs. The CDR3: CASRPRDRGLNTEAFF. CDR3 in DNA: TGTGCCAGCCGCCCTCGGGACAGGGGCCTGAACACTGAAGCTTTCTTT.